The clone carrying this T cell receptor (beta chain) was observed at least ten times. As yet, its antigen is unknown. The sample is drawn from a study of blood T cells in healthy people across ages. Study-level background: About one barcoded beta molecule per two T cells was captured by template switching. Notes on the study in general: Reliance upon unsorted PBMCs precluded definitive naive versus antigen-experienced comparison.

The length of the CDR3 is 14 residues. V lost 6 bases and J 1 base, leaving 12 bases between the germline ends. Combining a sample-barcoded 5' primer with a J-beta primer mix, a second PCR ran for roughly 7 to 11 cycles. Each TCR beta cDNA got a 12-nucleotide random molecular identifier. Via MiXCR, TCRdb re-called the 5' RACE reads, giving one row per CDR3 protein. The data contain about 670,000 distinct CDR3 sequences, about 51% of them singletons. The clonotype was recovered from an elderly woman in good health. Sequencing was performed on blood. This chain links TRBV12-3 or TRBV12-4 with TRBJ2-5; a weak D match, TRBD1 (5 bases). The CDR3 bases are TGTGCCAGCAGAAGAGGACAAATCCAAGAGACCCAGTACTTC. This codes for CASRRGQIQETQYF.